This record looks at one TCR beta chain sequence and its context. Its cognate antigen is unknown. Investigators amplified TCR beta CDR3 regions from RNA transcripts. An opening RT-PCR round employed HTBI primers and preceded a second-round multiplex PCR. TCRdb reanalysed the multiplex PCR reads using MiXCR and keeps one entry per CDR3 protein. The table has almost 750,000 distinct CDR3 sequences, approximately 40% seen once. This CDR3 comprises 16 residues. Germline lookup yields CDR1 MNHEY and CDR2 SVGAGI. Trimming pared 3 bases from V and 3 bases from J, leaving 17 bases between. This specimen belongs to a study of Graves' ophthalmopathy and Graves' hyperthyroidism. Overall study findings and caveats: Clonotypes were expanded in thyroid at above 0.001 frequency, and most also appeared in blood. The model achieved about 70% sensitivity and roughly 72% specificity for ophthalmopathy progression.

Ophthalmopathy-affected donors exhibited moderate-to-severe activity, CAS ≥3, NOSPECS ≥4, and duration under 3 months. Sequenced input: peripheral blood. This TCR came from an adult man with Graves' ophthalmopathy. The rearrangement uses TRBV6-5 and TRBJ2-5; no definite D call. The CDR3 nucleotides are TGTGCCAGCAGTTATGCTGCCGGGCTGCTAAAAGAGACCCAGTACTTC. This translates into CASSYAAGLLKETQYF.